This passage covers 24 T cell receptor beta chains from one sample sequenced in a study of technical replicates of blood from several donors (dated by TCRdb to about 2017). The method behind the library was the immunoSEQ multiplex PCR assay. This is the immuneACCESS table as TCRdb keeps it, with only in-frame sequences that have V and J called. A part of the clones is gone; compared with another copy, unresolved V genes explain less than half, and the rest is unexplained. The sample table lists tens of thousands of clones, roughly 98% of them with a count of one. The top ten hold over 0.15% of the sample. What was sequenced was T cells isolated from PBMCs. The receptors were sampled from a human donor in good health.

This chain joins TRBV29-1 and TRBJ2-1, with D perhaps TRBD2 (6 bases). Trimming removed 4 bases from V and 0 bases from J, with 10 bases in between. The CDR3 loop spans 14 amino acids. Germline V gene data show CDR1 as SQVTM and CDR2 as ANQGSEA. CDR3 amino acids: CSVGGTVSYNEQFF. CDR3 coding DNA: TGCAGCGTTGGGGGGACTGTCTCCTACAATGAGCAGTTCTTC.

The genes are TRBV6-5 and TRBJ2-7; 9 nucleotides align to TRBD1. After removal of 6 bases from V and 5 bases from J, the junction contained 11 bases not matched to a gene. Germline assignment: CDR1 MNHEY and CDR2 SVGAGI. The CDR3 loop spans 15 amino acids. The CDR3 reads CASSPYRTGDHEQYF. CDR3 in DNA: TGTGCCAGCAGCCCTTACCGGACAGGGGACCACGAGCAGTACTTC.

This chain uses TRBV7-7 with TRBJ2-3; TRBD2 is a possible D gene (6 bases). The germline V gene encodes CDR1 SSHAT and CDR2 FNYEAQ (reference sequence). There are 14 residues in the CDR3. Trimming removed 0 bases from V and 3 bases from J, with 7 bases in between. The CDR3 DNA reads as TGTGCCAGCAGCTTAGCAGGAGGGACAGATACGCAGTATTTT. It encodes CASSLAGGTDTQYF.

This chain uses TRBV2 with TRBJ2-7; 12 nucleotides agree with TRBD2. The CDR3 has 16 residues. In germline, CDR1 is SNHLY, CDR2 FYNNEI. With 6 bases clipped from V and 0 bases from J, the junction kept 6 bases outside the gene matches. Here the CDR3 reads CASRGTSGWSSYEQYF. For the CDR3, the DNA is TGTGCCAGCAGAGGGACTAGCGGGTGGAGCTCCTACGAGCAGTACTTC.

J is TRBJ2-3 and V is TRBV15, with D perhaps TRBD2 (7 bases). Germline loops: CDR1 LNHNV, CDR2 YYDKDF (reference sequence). Trimming took off 2 bases at V and 1 base at J, with 13 bases between the two ends. This CDR3 is 16 amino acids long. The CDR3 loop reads CATSRLGGGRTDTQYF. CDR3 sequence (DNA): TGTGCCACCAGCAGACTAGGGGGGGGTCGCACAGATACGCAGTATTTT.

CDR3 coding DNA: TGCGCCAGCTCCGGGACAGGGGACCCCTACGAGCAGTACTTC. Its protein product is CASSGTGDPYEQYF. The rearrangement links TRBV5-1 to TRBJ2-7; 10 bases are a match to TRBD1. V shed 7 bases, J shed 2 bases, and the junction held 6 bases outside the gene matches. There are 14 residues in the CDR3. The germline V gene has CDR1 SGHRS and CDR2 YFSETQ.

This clone was seen a few times. The V gene is TRBV11-2, the J gene TRBJ2-7, with D possibly being TRBD2 (6 bases). V was trimmed by 5 bases and J by 2 bases, leaving 13 bases between them. Germline V CDR1 and CDR2: SGHAT, FQNNGV. This CDR3 is 14 amino acids long. The CDR3 protein is CASSREVAAYEQYF. Written as DNA, the CDR3 is TGTGCCAGCAGCCGCGAGGTAGCGGCCTACGAGCAGTACTTC.

The chain joins TRBV5-1 to TRBJ2-3; the D gene is possibly TRBD1 (5 bases). The CDR3 contains 14 residues. V was cut by 5 bases and J by 2 bases, with 12 bases left in between. Germline V lookup: CDR1 SGHRS, CDR2 YFSETQ. CDR3 in amino acids: CASRMGQITDTQYF. In DNA form, the CDR3 reads TGCGCCAGCAGAATGGGGCAGATCACAGATACGCAGTATTTT.

This chain joins TRBV11-2 and TRBJ2-6; a possible D gene is TRBD2 (5 bases). This CDR3 is 19 amino acids long. The ends were cut back, 5 bases at V and 0 bases at J, with 20 bases in the middle. The germline gives CDR1 SGHAT, CDR2 FQNNGV. The CDR3: CASSVGDTFGVSGANVLTF. The CDR3 nucleotides read TGTGCCAGCAGCGTAGGAGACACTTTCGGGGTCTCTGGGGCCAACGTCCTGACTTTC.

This chain uses TRBV18 with TRBJ2-1; TRBD2 might be the D (5 bases). Deletions cut 6 bases from V and 5 bases from J, with 14 bases between. The CDR3 has 14 amino acids. CDR1 and CDR2 from the germline V gene are KGHSH and LQKENI. For the CDR3, the DNA is TGTGCCAGCTCCTTACTGGACTCAGACAATGAGCAGTTCTTC. Translated, it gives CASSLLDSDNEQFF.

The chain recombines TRBV27 with TRBJ2-5, with D perhaps matching TRBD1 (5 bases). The CDR3 runs to 14 residues. Germline V gene data show CDR1 as MNHEY and CDR2 as SMNVEV (reference sequence). Trimming took off 5 bases at V and 4 bases at J, with 14 bases between the two ends. CDR3 nucleotide sequence: TGTGCCAGCAGTGGGGAATACCAGGGAGAGACCCAGTACTTC. It encodes CASSGEYQGETQYF.

V and J are TRBV4-1 and TRBJ2-1; D is unresolved. This CDR3 is built from 16 residues. Trimming pared 1 base from V and 2 bases from J, leaving 12 bases between. Germline-derived CDR1 and CDR2 are MGHRA and YSYEKL. CDR3 nucleotides: TGCGCCAGCAGCCAAGTCAACTTAATAACCTACAATGAGCAGTTCTTC. Encoded protein: CASSQVNLITYNEQFF.

The chain couples TRBV4-1 to TRBJ2-3; D ambiguous. Trimming took 0 bases from V and 6 from J, leaving 7 bases between them. The length of the CDR3 is 13 residues. From germline, CDR1 is MGHRA and CDR2 YSYEKL. The CDR3, as DNA: TGCGCCAGCAGCCAAGATAGGCGGGATACGCAGTATTTT. Residues: CASSQDRRDTQYF.

This clone was seen a single time. J is TRBJ1-5 and V is TRBV7-9, with D perhaps matching TRBD1 (6 bases). Trimming removed 5 bases from V and 1 base from J, with 9 bases in between. Germline V lookup: CDR1 SEHNR, CDR2 FQNEAQ (reference sequence). The CDR3 runs to 14 residues. In DNA, the CDR3 is TGTGCCAGCAGCCTAACAGGGAGCAATCAGCCCCAGCATTTT. It encodes CASSLTGSNQPQHF.

The chain uses TRBV7-2 and TRBJ2-1; D remains unclear. Trimming removed 5 bases at V and 5 bases at J, with 4 bases between. CDR1 and CDR2 from the germline V gene are SGHTA and FQGNSA. This CDR3 is 11 amino acids long. CDR3 coding DNA: TGTGCCAGCAGCCCTCACAATGAGCAGTTCTTC. Its protein is CASSPHNEQFF.

This chain links TRBV11-3 with TRBJ1-2, with 8 bases that match TRBD1. CDR1 and CDR2 from the germline V gene are SGHNT and YENEEA. Trimming at V came to 5 bases and at J to 4 bases, leaving 3 bases not matched to a gene. The length of the CDR3 is 13 residues. The CDR3 DNA sequence: TGTGCCAGCAGCCTAGGACAGGGCTATGGCTACACCTTC. Its protein product is CASSLGQGYGYTF.

In DNA, the CDR3 is TGTGCCAGCAGTGATCTAACAGGGGAAGCTTCAGCAGCTTTCTTT. This gives the protein CASSDLTGEASAAFF. V gene TRBV6-1 combines with J gene TRBJ1-1; the match to TRBD1 covers 7 bases. Trimming cost V 3 bases and J 10 bases; bases outside gene matches: 14. Germline V gene sequence: CDR1 MNHNS, CDR2 SASEGT. The CDR3 consists of 15 residues.

The chain recombines TRBV7-9 with TRBJ1-3; tentatively, D is TRBD1 (6 bases). The V and J ends lost 6 bases and 2 bases respectively, with 11 bases between them. This CDR3 has 14 residues. Germline CDR1 and CDR2: SEHNR and FQNEAQ (reference sequence). DNA for the CDR3: TGTGCCAGCAGGCCGGCAGGGGCTGGAAACACCATATATTTT. It specifies CASRPAGAGNTIYF.

The rearrangement links TRBV15 to TRBJ2-7, with a possible D match to TRBD2 (5 bases). V lost 5 bases and J lost 3, with 11 bases in between. The CDR3 consists of 13 residues. Germline CDR1 is LNHNV and CDR2 is YYDKDF (reference sequence). CDR3 bases: TGTGCCACCAGCGAGGGCAGCCTCTACGAGCAGTACTTC. Translated, it gives CATSEGSLYEQYF.

The chain has TRBV5-4 and TRBJ2-3, with D possibly being TRBD2 (5 bases). V was pared by 4 bases and J by 0 bases, with 18 bases between. There are 17 residues in the CDR3. Germline CDR1 reads SGHNT; CDR2 reads YYREEE (reference sequence). CDR3 residues: CASSPALGVVSTDTQYF. CDR3 in DNA: TGTGCCAGCAGCCCGGCCCTCGGGGTCGTTAGCACAGATACGCAGTATTTT. Complete variable domain (other parts from reference TRBV5-4 and TRBJ2-3): ETGVTQSPTHLIKTRGQQVTLRCSSQSGHNTVSWYQQALGQGPQFIFQYYREEENGRGNFPPRFSGLQFPNYSSELNVNALELDDSALYLCASSPALGVVSTDTQYFGPGTRLTVL.

The chain joins TRBV27 to TRBJ2-2; 10 bases are shared with TRBD2. Per the germline V gene, CDR1 is MNHEY and CDR2 is SMNVEV (reference sequence). The length of the CDR3 is 15 residues. V lost 6 bases and J lost 7; bases outside the gene matches: 8. Here the CDR3 DNA reads TGTGCCAGCAGCCCACTAGCGGGAAGTGTCGGGGAGCTGTTTTTT. As protein: CASSPLAGSVGELFF.

V is TRBV14 and J is TRBJ2-3, with 10 bases aligning to TRBD2. CDR1 SGHDN and CDR2 FVKESK come from the germline V gene. CDR3 length equals 16 residues. Trimming cost V 2 bases and J 3 bases; bases outside gene matches: 5. CDR3 coding DNA: TGTGCCAGCAGCCAATTAGCGGGAGGTGTGACAGATACGCAGTATTTT. It specifies CASSQLAGGVTDTQYF.

As DNA, the CDR3 is TGTGCCAGCAGTCTCACCCCGGACAGACAAGAGACCCAGTACTTC. Translating it yields CASSLTPDRQETQYF. The chain uses TRBV27 and TRBJ2-5, with D perhaps TRBD1 (6 bases). The germline V gene has CDR1 MNHEY and CDR2 SMNVEV (reference sequence). V was shortened by 5 bases and J by 2 bases, with 15 bases between the two germline ends. The CDR3 has 15 residues.

This clone was seen only once. The rearrangement joins TRBV19 to TRBJ1-1; D perhaps matches TRBD1 (5 bases). Looked up from germline, CDR1 is LNHDA and CDR2 is SQIVND (reference sequence). The CDR3 is 16 residues long. The V and J ends lost 3 bases and 2 bases respectively, with 16 bases between them. CDR3 nucleotide sequence: TGTGCCAGTAGTATCGTTTTTGGGACTTACAACACTGAAGCTTTCTTT. This codes for CASSIVFGTYNTEAFF. Supplemented by reference TRBV19 and TRBJ1-1, the full variable domain reads DGGITQSPKYLFRKEGQNVTLSCEQNLNHDAMYWYRQDPGQGLRLIYYSQIVNDFQKGDIAEGYSVSREKKESFPLTVTSAQKNPTAFYLCASSIVFGTYNTEAFFGQGTRLTVV.